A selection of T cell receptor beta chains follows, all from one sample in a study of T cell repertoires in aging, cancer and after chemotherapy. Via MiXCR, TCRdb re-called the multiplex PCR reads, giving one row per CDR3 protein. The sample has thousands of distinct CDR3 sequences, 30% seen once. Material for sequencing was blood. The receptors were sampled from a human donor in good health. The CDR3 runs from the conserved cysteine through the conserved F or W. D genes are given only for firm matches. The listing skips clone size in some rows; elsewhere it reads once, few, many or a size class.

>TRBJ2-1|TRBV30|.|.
CAWTRGVAKNEQFF
TGTGCCTGGACCAGGGGGGTAGCTAAGAATGAGCAGTTCTTC
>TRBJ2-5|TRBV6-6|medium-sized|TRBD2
CASTLGTSAASRETQYF
TGTGCCAGCACCCTTGGGACTAGCGCGGCCTCCCGGGAGACCCAGTACTTC
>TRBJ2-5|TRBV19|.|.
CAWNRRVEETQYF
TGTGCCTGGAATAGGAGGGTTGAAGAGACCCAGTACTTC
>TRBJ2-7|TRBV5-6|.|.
CASSLFGGARYEQYF
TGTGCCAGCAGCTTATTCGGCGGCGCGCGATACGAGCAGTACTTC
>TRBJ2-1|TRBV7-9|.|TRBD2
CASSPGTSGGATYNEQFF
TGTGCCAGCAGCCCTGGGACTAGCGGGGGGGCCACCTACAATGAGCAGTTCTTC
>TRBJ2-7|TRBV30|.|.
CAWSDAYEQYF
TGTGCCTGGAGTGACGCCTACGAGCAGTACTTC
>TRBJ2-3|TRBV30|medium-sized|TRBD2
CAWSAPRLAGLTDTQYF
TGTGCCTGGAGTGCCCCACGGCTAGCGGGACTCACAGATACGCAGTATTTT
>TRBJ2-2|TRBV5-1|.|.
CASSPGLPYTGELFF
TGTGCCAGCAGCCCCGGACTTCCGTACACCGGGGAGCTGTTTTTT
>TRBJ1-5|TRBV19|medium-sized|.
CASSTSKGGNQPQHF
TGTGCCAGTAGTACGAGCAAAGGAGGCAATCAGCCCCAGCATTTT
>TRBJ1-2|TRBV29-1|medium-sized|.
CSVERDSENGYTF
TGCAGCGTTGAACGAGATAGTGAGAATGGCTACACCTTC
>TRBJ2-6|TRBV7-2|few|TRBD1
CASNPQGSGANVLTF
TGTGCCAGCAACCCACAGGGGTCTGGGGCCAACGTCCTGACTTTC
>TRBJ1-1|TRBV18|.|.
CASSPRQIYTEAFF
TGTGCCAGCTCACCACGGCAGATTTACACTGAAGCTTTCTTT
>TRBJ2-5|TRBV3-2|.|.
CASSPRTQYF
TGTGCCAGCAGCCCCCGGACCCAGTACTTC
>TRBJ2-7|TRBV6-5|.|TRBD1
CASSRDRESSYEQYF
TGTGCCAGCAGTCGGGACAGGGAAAGCTCCTACGAGCAGTACTTC
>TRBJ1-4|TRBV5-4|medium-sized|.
CASSSSGTPNEKLFF
TGTGCCAGCAGCTCCTCCGGGACACCTAATGAAAAACTGTTTTTT
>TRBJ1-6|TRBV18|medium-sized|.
CASSLSGDRAPLHF
TGTGCCAGCTCACTTTCAGGGGATCGGGCACCCCTCCACTTT
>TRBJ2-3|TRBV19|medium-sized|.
CASSSGGTDTQYF
TGTGCCAGTAGTTCTGGGGGGACAGATACGCAGTATTTT
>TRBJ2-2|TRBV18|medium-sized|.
CASSPRVTGELFF
TGTGCCAGCTCACCCCGGGTCACCGGGGAGCTGTTTTTT
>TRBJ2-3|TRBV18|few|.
CASSLRKGSVTDTQYF
TGTGCCAGCTCACTACGTAAAGGTAGCGTCACAGATACGCAGTATTTT
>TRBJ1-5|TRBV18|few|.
CASSLTVGREPQHF
TGTGCCAGCTCACTAACGGTAGGAAGGGAGCCCCAGCATTTT
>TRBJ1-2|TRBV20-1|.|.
CNHPGANYGYTF
TGCAACCATCCGGGAGCTAACTATGGCTACACCTTC
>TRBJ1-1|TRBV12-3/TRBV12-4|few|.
CASSLRLVEAFF
TGTGCCAGCAGTTTGAGATTAGTAGAAGCTTTCTTT
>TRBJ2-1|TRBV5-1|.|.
CASSLRDNEQFF
TGCGCCAGCAGCTTGCGAGACAATGAGCAGTTCTTC
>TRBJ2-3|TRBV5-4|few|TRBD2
CASSSGGGGIRTDTQYF
TGTGCCAGCAGCTCGGGAGGCGGGGGGATCCGCACAGATACGCAGTATTTT
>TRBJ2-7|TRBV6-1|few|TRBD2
CASSERLAGASEQYF
TGTGCCAGCAGTGAACGACTAGCGGGAGCCTCCGAGCAGTACTTC
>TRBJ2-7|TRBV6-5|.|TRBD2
CASGRLAGIEQYF
TGTGCCAGCGGAAGACTAGCGGGGATCGAGCAGTACTTC
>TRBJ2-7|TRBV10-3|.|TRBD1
CAISPGTGDSYEQYF
TGTGCCATCAGTCCCGGGACAGGGGACTCCTACGAGCAGTACTTC
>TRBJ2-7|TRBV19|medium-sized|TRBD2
CASSALAGVYEQYF
TGTGCCAGTAGTGCTCTAGCGGGAGTATACGAGCAGTACTTC
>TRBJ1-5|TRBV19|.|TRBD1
CASAGQTNQPQHF
TGTGCCAGTGCGGGACAGACGAATCAGCCCCAGCATTTT
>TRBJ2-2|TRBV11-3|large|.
CASSLVLGVTGELFF
TGTGCCAGCAGCTTAGTTCTGGGGGTGACCGGGGAGCTGTTTTTT
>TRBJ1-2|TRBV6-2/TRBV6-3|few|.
CASSFHPTDQYGYTF
TGTGCCAGCAGTTTCCACCCGACCGACCAGTATGGCTACACCTTC
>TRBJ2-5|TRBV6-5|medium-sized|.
CASSYSFSGETQYF
TGTGCCAGCAGTTACTCGTTTAGTGGAGAGACCCAGTACTTC
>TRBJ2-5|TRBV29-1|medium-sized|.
CSGETGWETQYF
TGCAGCGGCGAAACAGGGTGGGAGACCCAGTACTTC
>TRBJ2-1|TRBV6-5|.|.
CASSPQGGPVGNEQFF
TGTGCCAGCAGCCCGCAGGGGGGACCCGTAGGCAATGAGCAGTTCTTC
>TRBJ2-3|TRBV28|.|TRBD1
CASTDRGWGTDTQYF
TGTGCCAGCACCGACAGGGGCTGGGGCACAGATACGCAGTATTTT
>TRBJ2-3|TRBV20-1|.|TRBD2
CSGVPLGLAATDTQYF
TGCAGCGGAGTACCCCTCGGACTAGCGGCGACAGATACGCAGTATTTT
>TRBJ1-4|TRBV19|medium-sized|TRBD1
CASSGQETTNEKLFF
TGTGCCAGTAGCGGACAGGAAACAACTAATGAAAAACTGTTTTTT
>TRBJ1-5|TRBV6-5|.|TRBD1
CASSYGTGNSNQPQHF
TGTGCCAGCAGTTACGGGACAGGAAATAGCAATCAGCCCCAGCATTTT
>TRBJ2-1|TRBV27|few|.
CASSHLEGKEQFF
TGTGCCAGCAGTCATCTTGAGGGGAAAGAGCAGTTCTTC
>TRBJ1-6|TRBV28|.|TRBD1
CASSRSDRGGNSPLHF
TGTGCCAGCAGTCGATCGGACAGGGGCGGCAATTCACCCCTCCACTTT
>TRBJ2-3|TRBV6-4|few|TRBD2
CASSDSGTGGPDTQYF
TGTGCCAGCAGTGACTCGGGAACGGGGGGGCCAGATACGCAGTATTTT
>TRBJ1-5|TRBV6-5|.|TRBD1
CASSYKPPDRGTGGNQPQHF
TGTGCCAGCAGTTACAAGCCCCCGGACAGGGGTACGGGGGGCAATCAGCCCCAGCATTTT
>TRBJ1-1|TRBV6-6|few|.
CASSSLDVGGTEAFF
TGTGCCAGCAGTTCCCTTGACGTAGGGGGAACTGAAGCTTTCTTT